Below, one TCR beta chain is given with its context. The antigen is not known. TCRdb reprocessed the 5' RACE reads and keeps a single row for each CDR3 protein, giving no DNA. The data show about 540,000 distinct CDR3 sequences, and the top ten clones hold roughly 3.6%. The data were taken from a study of T cells expressing NK-cell markers. Study-wide results and limits: The CD3+CD56-NKG2C+ fraction of a handful of donors was also led by these clonotypes. Among CD8+ T cells from roughly six donors, dominant NKG2C+ clonotypes accounted for about 1.0-7.5%.

Germline values: CDR1 DFQATT, CDR2 SNEGSKA (reference sequence). CDR3 size: 15 residues. This chain connects TRBV20-1 to TRBJ2-3. Sequenced input: blood T cells: a sorted CD56 or NKG2C T cell subset, CD4+ or CD8+ T cells, or bulk PBMC T cells (not recorded which). The sequence derives from a man younger than 35 in good health. CDR3 residues: CSARDYLQTTDTQYF.